This T cell receptor (beta chain) derives from a study of shared clonotypes between healthy human individuals (dated by TCRdb to about 2020). As for the study more broadly: The cohort comprised a couple of women and a few men aged 18 to 49 years. For each donor, three plates each were used for CD4 naive and CD4 memory, two plates were used for CD8 naive, and one plate was used for CD8 memory. To increase sequencing depth and limit assay-specific biases, different laboratories used diverse techniques to prepare libraries and sequence TCR repertoires. Leukapheresis yielded between about 0.94 and 8.9 billion PBMCs per donor. To estimate repertoire size and how much clonotype sharing occurs between individuals, the study deeply sequenced the blood TCR repertoires of a handful of healthy adults. Overall results and qualifications from the work: Based on pairwise subsampling, the degree of clonotype sharing among donors was expected to be affected by sequencing depth. Sampling was restricted to blood, and TCR repertoires in tissue are likely to differ from TCR repertoires in blood. Larger estimated clonotype richness was generally found for naive subsets than for memory subsets. About 5% of naive CD4, around 3.6% of naive CD8, approximately 2.2% of memory CD4, and about 0.4% of memory CD8 clonotypes were shared across several donors. Because the study included only a small number of donors, the genetic and exposure-history diversity represented was limited. Rarefaction of sorted-subset datasets indicated incomplete sequencing despite the large sequencing depth. Clonotypes shared by all four sorted-subset donors showed higher generation probabilities than non-shared clonotypes.

Note on this clone: There is no known antigen for this receptor. One base away there is no much larger clone; base qualities are not given.

CD8 naive samples consisted of CD45RO-negative cells that were positively selected for CCR7, yielding a CD45RA+CCR7+ population without TemRA cells. The donors were healthy, HIV-negative adults who had no recently reported acute infections or vaccinations. Every donor was a Caucasian adult living in Nashville, Tennessee, USA. After blood collection by leukapheresis, PBMCs were isolated using Ficoll-Histopaque density gradient centrifugation and then cryopreserved in the vapor phase of liquid nitrogen. Purity and quantity of every magnetically sorted T cell population were checked by analytical flow cytometry. Genomic DNA was isolated from every sorted fraction and measured by UV absorbance on a Nanodrop 2000c. Using the deep immunoSEQ assay, TCR CDR3 regions were amplified from genomic DNA by multiplex PCR. Extracted genomic DNA from each cell subset was spread evenly across all wells of several immunoSEQ 96-well plates, with each plate serving as a replicate. For sorted subsets, 200 to 250 ng of genomic DNA, equivalent to about 30,000 T cell genomes, went into each replicate PCR. Purified libraries were quantified with a Qubit 3.0 fluorometer, sized on a Bioanalyzer 2100, and re-quantified with the KAPA Library Quantification kit. Each immunoSEQ 96-well plate was sequenced on its own single-read 150-cycle Illumina NextSeq 550 flow cell. On the study's bioinformatics: Because the immunoSEQ output held only junctional sequences and lacked quality scores, the filtering could not match the filtering applied to full-length reads. Sequences were annotated with PyIR, a Python wrapper for IgBLAST v1.9, using IMGT germline references to assign V/J genes and CDR3. Reads with weak V/J assignments (E-value above 1e-6), missing CDR3, stop codons, out-of-frame junctions, or ambiguous translated residues were removed. V3J clonotypes were defined as sequences sharing the same inferred V gene, J gene, and CDR3 amino acid sequence. To compute the percentage overlap between repertoires, the number of shared unique clonotypes was divided by the size of the smaller repertoire. Three approaches were used to assess repertoire richness: RTK rarefaction, the Chao1 estimator, and Recon v2.1 estimates of unobserved clonotypes. Generation probabilities were computed with OLGA for all TCRbeta clonotypes obtained by the gDNA method from several donors. TCRdb provides this immuneACCESS table in a form limited to in-frame rearrangements. Some clones are lacking; in checked studies, under half of them reflect an unresolved V gene, and why the rest are absent is not known. The V and J calls and clone size are taken from that table; D and trimming were inferred from the DNA. The sample has about 2 million clones on record, just under 95% of them singletons. The top ten clonotypes cover around 1.2% of the sample.

According to the germline V gene, CDR1 reads SGHAT and CDR2 reads FQNNGV. After removal of 3 bases from V and 7 bases from J, the junction retains 5 bases not matched to a gene. The CDR3 has 13 amino acids, counting the end cysteine and phenylalanine. Just CDR3 DNA is preserved here, 39 bases in frame from base 1. This receptor was taken from a man aged 18 to 30 in good health. This chain joins TRBV11-2 to TRBJ1-1; 7 central nucleotides agree with TRBD1. The sequencing input was naive CD8+ T cells sorted from blood. The cell subset or site label here, explained by the study, means: CD45RA+CCR7+. The bases are TGTGCCAGCAGCTTCAGGGGGAGTGTTGAAGCTTTCTTT. This yields the protein CASSFRGSVEAFF.